This paragraph reports one TCR beta chain. The sample belongs to a study of blood T cell repertoires in COVID-19. At the level of the study: PBMCs, B-cell-depleted T cells, or T cells provided the cDNA or gDNA that made up the material.

In the source study's methods: Reference gene primers were amplified, and this amplification served to estimate nucleated cell counts. Method: immunoSEQ multiplex PCR; TCRdb's copy keeps in-frame clones and lacks some. V and J calls and clone size are as listed in that table; D and trimming were resolved from the DNA. This table has around 97,000 clones, 87% appearing once. V dropped 4 bases and J dropped 7; count of bases not matched to a gene: 12. This CDR3 has 16 residues. CDR1 SGHNT and CDR2 YYREEE come from the germline V gene (reference sequence). The receptor was derived from a human donor in a cohort sampled during active COVID-19. The rearrangement uses TRBV5-4 and TRBJ2-2; TRBD1 matches 8 bases. The sequenced material came from peripheral blood. The CDR3 coding sequence is TGTGCCAGCAGCCCGGTCCAGGGGGCAAGAGTCGGGGAGCTGTTTTTT. It yields the protein CASSPVQGARVGELFF.